This T cell receptor beta chain was found in a study of T cells in Graves' hyperthyroidism and ophthalmopathy. PBMCs were collected from a roughly 10 ml volume of fresh peripheral blood. What was amplified from RNA transcripts were TCR beta CDR3 regions. First-round RT-PCR with HTBI primers amplified the TCR CDR3 region. TCRdb reanalysed the multiplex PCR reads using MiXCR and keeps one entry per CDR3 protein. The sample records some 550,000 distinct CDR3 sequences, more than 15% being singletons. J was trimmed by 5 bases and V by 2 bases; bases with no gene match: 6. The CDR3 covers 15 residues. This clonotype was detected many times.

The sequencing input was blood. This chain links TRBV12-3 or TRBV12-4 with TRBJ2-7, with 10 bases fitting TRBD2. The source is a woman in her forties with Graves' ophthalmopathy. The CDR3 is CASSLSSGSTNEQYF. The DNA for the CDR3 is TGTGCCAGCAGTTTATCTAGCGGGAGTACCAACGAGCAGTACTTC.